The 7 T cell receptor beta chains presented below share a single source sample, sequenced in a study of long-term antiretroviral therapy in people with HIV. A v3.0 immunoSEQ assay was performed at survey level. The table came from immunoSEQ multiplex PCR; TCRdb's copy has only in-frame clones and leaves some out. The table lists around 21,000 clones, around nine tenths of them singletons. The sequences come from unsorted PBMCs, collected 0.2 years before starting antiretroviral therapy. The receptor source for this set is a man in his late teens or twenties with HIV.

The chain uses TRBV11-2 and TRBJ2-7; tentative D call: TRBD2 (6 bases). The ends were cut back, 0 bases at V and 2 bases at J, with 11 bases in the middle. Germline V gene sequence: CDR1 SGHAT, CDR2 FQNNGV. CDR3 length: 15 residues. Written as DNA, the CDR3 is TGTGCCAGCAGCTTAGACCCGACTAGTACCTACGAGCAGTACTTC. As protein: CASSLDPTSTYEQYF.

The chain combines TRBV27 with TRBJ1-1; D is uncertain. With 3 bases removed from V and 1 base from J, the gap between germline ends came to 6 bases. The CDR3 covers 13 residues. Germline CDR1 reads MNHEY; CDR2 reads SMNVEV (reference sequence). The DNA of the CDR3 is TGTGCCAGCAGTTTCAAAGGGAACACTGAAGCTTTCTTT. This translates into CASSFKGNTEAFF.

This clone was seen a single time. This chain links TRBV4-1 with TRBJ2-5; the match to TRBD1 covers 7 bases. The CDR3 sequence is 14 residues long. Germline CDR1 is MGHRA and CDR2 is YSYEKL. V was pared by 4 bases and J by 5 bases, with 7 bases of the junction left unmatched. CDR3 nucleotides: TGCGCCAGCAGCCGACAGGGAGTTTTTGAGACCCAGTACTTC. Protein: CASSRQGVFETQYF.

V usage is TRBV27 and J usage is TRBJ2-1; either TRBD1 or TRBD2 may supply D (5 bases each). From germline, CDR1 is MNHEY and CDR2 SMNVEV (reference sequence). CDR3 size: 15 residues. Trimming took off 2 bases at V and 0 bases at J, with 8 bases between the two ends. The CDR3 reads CASSLPGTSYNEQFF. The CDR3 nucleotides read TGTGCCAGCAGTTTACCAGGGACCTCCTACAATGAGCAGTTCTTC.

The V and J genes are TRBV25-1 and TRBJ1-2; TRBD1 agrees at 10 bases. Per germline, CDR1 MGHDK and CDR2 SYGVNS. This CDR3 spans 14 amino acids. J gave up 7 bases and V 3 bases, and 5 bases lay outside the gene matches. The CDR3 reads CASSDRTGGFGYTF. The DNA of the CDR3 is TGTGCCAGCAGTGATCGGACAGGGGGATTTGGCTACACCTTC.

The CDR3 reads CASSQGQYNSPLHF. The CDR3 DNA reads as TGCGCCAGCAGCCAAGGACAGTATAATTCACCCCTCCACTTT. J is TRBJ1-6 and V is TRBV4-1; weak D call: TRBD1 (5 bases). This CDR3 region has 14 residues. Trimming cost V 1 base and J 4 bases, with 5 bases left between them. Looked up from germline, CDR1 is MGHRA and CDR2 is YSYEKL.

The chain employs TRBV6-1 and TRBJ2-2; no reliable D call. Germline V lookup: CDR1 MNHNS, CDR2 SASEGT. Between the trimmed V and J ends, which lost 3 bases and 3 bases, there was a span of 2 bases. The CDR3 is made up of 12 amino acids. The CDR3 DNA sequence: TGTGCCAGCAGTGATTACACCGGGGAGCTGTTTTTT. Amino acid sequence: CASSDYTGELFF.